Following are 13 T cell receptor beta chains from one sample sequenced in a study of identical twins. Using its own MiXCR run on the 5' RACE reads, TCRdb lists one record per CDR3 protein. The data show roughly 720,000 distinct CDR3 sequences, over 15% seen once. This sample also appeared in a second study, on T cells expressing NK-cell markers.

Sequencing input: PBMCs. The receptors originated from a woman aged 18-29 years in good health.

This clonotype appeared a few times. J is TRBJ1-1 and V is TRBV7-9; the D gene is possibly TRBD1 (5 bases). The CDR3 consists of 13 residues. Germline CDR1 is SEHNR and CDR2 is FQNEAQ (reference sequence). V was shortened by 3 bases and J by 9 bases, with 14 bases between the two germline ends. The CDR3 loop reads CASSLVADNQAFF. The CDR3 coding sequence is TGTGCCAGCAGCTTGGTCGCGGACAACCAAGCTTTCTTT.

The sample holds a few counts of this clonotype. The chain has TRBV5-1 and TRBJ2-3, with unresolved D. V was shortened by 4 bases and J by 2 bases, with 8 bases between the two germline ends. The CDR3 has 13 residues. Germline CDR1 and CDR2: SGHRS and YFSETQ. In nucleotides, the CDR3 is TGCGCCAGCAGCCTACTACCCACAGATACGCAGTATTTT. Translated, it gives CASSLLPTDTQYF. The full variable domain, completed using reference TRBV5-1 and TRBJ2-3, is KAGVTQTPRYLIKTRGQQVTLSCSPISGHRSVSWYQQTPGQGLQFLFEYFSETQRNKGNFPGRFSGRQFSNSRSEMNVSTLELGDSALYLCASSLLPTDTQYFGPGTRLTVL.

The chain has TRBV11-1 and TRBJ2-2; D unclear. Deletions cut 2 bases from V and 3 bases from J, with 10 bases between. CDR1 and CDR2 (germline): SGHAT, FQDESV (reference sequence). The CDR3 is made up of 15 amino acids. CDR3 in DNA: TGTGCCAGCAGCTTAAGAGACTTATACACCGGGGAGCTGTTTTTT. Protein product: CASSLRDLYTGELFF.

This clonotype was observed a handful of times. V usage is TRBV29-1 and J usage is TRBJ1-1; possible D gene TRBD1, 5 bases. This CDR3 region has 15 residues. V was clipped by 5 bases and J by 4 bases, with 20 bases between them. Germline lookup yields CDR1 SQVTM and CDR2 ANQGSEA. CDR3 coding DNA: TGCAGCGTTAGGTTGGGGGTAGATGTCGGCACTGAAGCTTTCTTT. It codes for CSVRLGVDVGTEAFF.

J is TRBJ2-5 and V is TRBV7-9, with TRBD1 matching over 8 bases. Germline CDR1 is SEHNR and CDR2 is FQNEAQ (reference sequence). The CDR3 is made up of 13 amino acids. V dropped 8 bases and J dropped 5; count of bases not matched to a gene: 7. The CDR3 loop is CASVDRAGETQYF. CDR3 nucleotides: TGTGCCAGCGTGGACAGGGCTGGGGAGACCCAGTACTTC. The whole variable domain, remainder taken from reference TRBV7-9 and TRBJ2-5, is DTGVSQNPRHKITKRGQNVTFRCDPISEHNRLYWYRQTLGQGPEFLTYFQNEAQLEKSRLLSDRFSAERPKGSFSTLEIQRTEQGDSAMYLCASVDRAGETQYFGPGTRLLVL.

As for this clonotype: Relative to the germline gene, one junction end is altered; a read error may explain this. The V and J genes are TRBV12-3 or TRBV12-4 and TRBJ2-7, with 8 bases fitting TRBD1. The CDR3 is 15 amino acids. CDR3 coding DNA: TGTGCCAGCAGTTTACTGACAGGGGTTTCCTTCGAGCAGTACTTC. Translating gives CASSLLTGVSFEQYF.

This clonotype was counted only a few times. The J gene is TRBJ2-7, the V gene TRBV7-9; D unresolved. CDR1 is SEHNR, CDR2 FQNEAQ, per germline (reference sequence). V was cut by 5 bases and J by 0 bases, with 8 bases left in between. CDR3 length equals 13 residues. The CDR3: CASSHDNSYEQYF. The CDR3 bases are TGTGCCAGCAGCCACGACAACTCCTACGAGCAGTACTTC.

This clonotype was seen a few times. The chain links TRBV5-1 to TRBJ2-2; 7 bases are shared with TRBD1. The germline V gene has CDR1 SGHRS and CDR2 YFSETQ. The junction had 8 bases not matched to a gene; V was cut back by 2 bases and J by 7 bases. The CDR3 is made up of 15 amino acids. As DNA, the CDR3 is TGCGCCAGCAGCTTTCGGACAGGTGAAGACGGGGAGCTGTTTTTT. It specifies CASSFRTGEDGELFF.

There are a few counts of this clonotype. J is TRBJ2-3 and V is TRBV5-1; D not resolved. V was shortened by 4 bases and J by 2 bases, with 17 bases between the two germline ends. The CDR3 spans 16 residues. Germline V gives CDR1 SGHRS, CDR2 YFSETQ. CDR3 DNA sequence: TGCGCCAGCAGCGGCTGGACGGGCACACACACAGATACGCAGTATTTT. It yields the protein CASSGWTGTHTDTQYF.

The rearrangement uses TRBV12-3 or TRBV12-4 and TRBJ2-1; D is perhaps TRBD1 or TRBD2 (5 bases each). This CDR3 contains 14 residues. V lost 6 bases and J lost 10, with 19 bases in between. The CDR3 region has the DNA TGTGCCAGCAGCACCACCTTCGGGGCCGGGGAGCAGTTCTTC. Encoded protein: CASSTTFGAGEQFF.

V is TRBV7-6 and J is TRBJ2-7; 9 bases fit TRBD1. This CDR3 comprises 14 residues. With V trimmed by 2 bases and J by 7 bases, 6 bases remained unmatched. The germline V gene has CDR1 SGHVS and CDR2 FNYEAQ. Here the CDR3 DNA reads TGTGCCAGCAGCTTACGGGGACAGGGCTTTGAGCAGTACTTC. Translating gives CASSLRGQGFEQYF.

The chain combines TRBV4-3 with TRBJ2-7; D remains unclear. There are 14 residues in the CDR3. CDR1 is LGHNA, CDR2 YSLEER, per germline. V lost 0 bases and J lost 2, with 8 bases in between. The DNA for the CDR3 is TGCGCCAGCAGCCAAGAGATAGCCGCCTACGAGCAGTACTTC. Amino acid sequence: CASSQEIAAYEQYF.

The CDR3, as DNA: TGTGCCACCAGTGATTCAAGGCAAGGGAACACTGAAGCTTTCTTT. This codes for CATSDSRQGNTEAFF. This chain joins TRBV24-1 and TRBJ1-1; D is ambiguous. Germline V gives CDR1 KGHDR, CDR2 SFDVKD. Trimming took 2 bases from V and 1 from J, leaving 10 bases between them. There are 15 residues in the CDR3.